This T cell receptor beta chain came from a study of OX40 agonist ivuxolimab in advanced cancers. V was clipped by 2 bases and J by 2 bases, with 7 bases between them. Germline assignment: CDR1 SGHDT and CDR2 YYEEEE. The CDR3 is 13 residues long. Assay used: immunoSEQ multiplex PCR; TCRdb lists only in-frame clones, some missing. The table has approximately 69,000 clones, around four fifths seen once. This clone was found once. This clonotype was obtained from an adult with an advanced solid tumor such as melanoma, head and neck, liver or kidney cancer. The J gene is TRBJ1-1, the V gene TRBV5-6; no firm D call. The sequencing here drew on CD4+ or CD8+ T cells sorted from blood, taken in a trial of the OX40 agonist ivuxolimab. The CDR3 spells CASSFVSNTEAFF. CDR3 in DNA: TGTGCCAGCAGCTTTGTATCTAACACTGAAGCTTTCTTT.